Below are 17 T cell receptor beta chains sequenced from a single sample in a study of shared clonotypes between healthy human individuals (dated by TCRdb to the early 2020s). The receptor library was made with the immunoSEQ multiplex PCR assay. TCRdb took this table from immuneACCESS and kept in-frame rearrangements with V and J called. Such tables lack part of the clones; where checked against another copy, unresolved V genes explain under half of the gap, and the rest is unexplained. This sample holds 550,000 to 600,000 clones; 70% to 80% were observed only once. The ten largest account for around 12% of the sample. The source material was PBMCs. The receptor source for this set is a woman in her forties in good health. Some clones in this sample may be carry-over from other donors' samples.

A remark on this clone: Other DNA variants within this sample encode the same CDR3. The CDR3 region is CASSVSGNSYEQYF. The DNA of the CDR3 is TGTGCCAGCAGCGTAAGTGGGAACTCCTACGAGCAGTACTTC. The chain is built from TRBV9 and TRBJ2-7; D is unclear. The CDR3 contains 14 residues. CDR1 and CDR2 (germline): SGDLS, YYNGEE. Trimming removed 1 base from V and 0 bases from J, with 8 bases in between.

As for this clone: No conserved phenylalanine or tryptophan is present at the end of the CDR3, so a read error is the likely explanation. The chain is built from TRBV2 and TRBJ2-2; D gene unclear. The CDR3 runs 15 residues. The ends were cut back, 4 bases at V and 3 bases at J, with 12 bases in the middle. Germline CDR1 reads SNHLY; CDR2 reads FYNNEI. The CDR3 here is CASSGAEPDTGELFS. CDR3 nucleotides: TGTGCCAGCAGTGGGGCGGAACCTGACACCGGGGAGCTGTTTTCT.

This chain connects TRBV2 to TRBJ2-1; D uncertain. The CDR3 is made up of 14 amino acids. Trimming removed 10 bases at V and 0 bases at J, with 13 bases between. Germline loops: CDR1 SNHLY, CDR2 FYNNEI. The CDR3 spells CATSDSYSYNEQFF. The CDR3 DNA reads TGTGCCACCTCAGACTCCTACTCCTACAATGAGCAGTTCTTC.

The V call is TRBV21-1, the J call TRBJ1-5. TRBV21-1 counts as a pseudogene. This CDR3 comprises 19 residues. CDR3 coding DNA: TGTGCCAGCAGAAAAGTCCAGGCGCGGGGATACAGGGTAAATCAGCCCCAGCATTTT. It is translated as CASRKVQARGYRVNQPQHF.

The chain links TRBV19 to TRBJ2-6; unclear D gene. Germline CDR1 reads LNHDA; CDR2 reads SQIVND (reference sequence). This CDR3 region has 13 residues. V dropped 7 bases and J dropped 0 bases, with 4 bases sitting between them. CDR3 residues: CASKSSGANVLTF. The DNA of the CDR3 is TGTGCCAGTAAGAGCTCTGGGGCCAACGTCCTGACTTTC.

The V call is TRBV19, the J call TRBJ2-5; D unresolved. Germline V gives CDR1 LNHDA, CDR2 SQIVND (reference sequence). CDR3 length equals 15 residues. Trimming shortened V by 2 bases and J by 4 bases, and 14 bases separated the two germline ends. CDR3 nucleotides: TGTGCCAGTAGTATAAGCCCCGCTTCTGGAGAGACCCAGTACTTC. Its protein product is CASSISPASGETQYF.

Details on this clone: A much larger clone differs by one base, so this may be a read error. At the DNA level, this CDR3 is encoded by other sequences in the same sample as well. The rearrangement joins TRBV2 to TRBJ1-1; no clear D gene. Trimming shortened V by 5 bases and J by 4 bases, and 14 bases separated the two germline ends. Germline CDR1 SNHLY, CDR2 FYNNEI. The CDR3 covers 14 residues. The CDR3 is CASSQPQRGTEAFF. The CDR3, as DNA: TGTGCCAGCAGTCAACCCCAGCGGGGCACTGAAGCTTTCTTT.

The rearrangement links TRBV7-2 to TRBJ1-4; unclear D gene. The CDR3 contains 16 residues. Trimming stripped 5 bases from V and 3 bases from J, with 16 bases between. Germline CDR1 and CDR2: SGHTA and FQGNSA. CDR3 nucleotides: TGTGCCAGCAGCAAAAGAGGTAGAGGACCTAATGAAAAACTGTTTTTT. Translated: CASSKRGRGPNEKLFF.

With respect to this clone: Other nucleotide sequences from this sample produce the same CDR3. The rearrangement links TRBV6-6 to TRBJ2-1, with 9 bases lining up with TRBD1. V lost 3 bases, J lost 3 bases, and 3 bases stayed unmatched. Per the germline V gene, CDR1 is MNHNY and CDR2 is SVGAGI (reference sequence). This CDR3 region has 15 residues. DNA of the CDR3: TGTGCCAGCAGTTATGGGACAGGGAACTACAATGAGCAGTTCTTC. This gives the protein CASSYGTGNYNEQFF.

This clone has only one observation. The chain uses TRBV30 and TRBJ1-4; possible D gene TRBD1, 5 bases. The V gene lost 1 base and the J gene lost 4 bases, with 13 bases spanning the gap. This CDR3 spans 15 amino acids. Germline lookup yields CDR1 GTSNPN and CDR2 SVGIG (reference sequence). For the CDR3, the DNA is TGTGCCTGGAGTGATGTGGGGCTGGGTAATGAAAAACTGTTTTTT. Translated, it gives CAWSDVGLGNEKLFF.

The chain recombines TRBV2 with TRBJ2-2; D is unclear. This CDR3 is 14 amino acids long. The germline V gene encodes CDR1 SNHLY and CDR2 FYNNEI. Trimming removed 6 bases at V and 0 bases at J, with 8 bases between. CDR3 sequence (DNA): TGTGCCAGCAGGACCCGCGCGAACACCGGGGAGCTGTTTTTT. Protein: CASRTRANTGELFF.

CDR3 DNA: TGTGCCAGTTTCCAACAGGGGGCATCTAACTATGGCTACACCTTC. Its protein is CASFQQGASNYGYTF. V gene TRBV19 combines with J gene TRBJ1-2; 9 bases match TRBD1. The junction had 7 bases not matched to a gene; V was cut back by 8 bases and J by 0 bases. Germline values: CDR1 LNHDA, CDR2 SQIVND (reference sequence). The CDR3 loop spans 15 amino acids.

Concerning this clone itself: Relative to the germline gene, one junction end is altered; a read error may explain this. CDR3 sequence: CSGRLAGAGEHYF. The CDR3 nucleotides are TGCAGCGGGCGGCTAGCGGGAGCCGGGGAGCATTACTTC. This chain connects TRBV29-1 to TRBJ2-7, with TRBD2 matching 10 bases. Germline lookup yields CDR1 SQVTM and CDR2 ANQGSEA. The CDR3 extends over 13 amino acids.

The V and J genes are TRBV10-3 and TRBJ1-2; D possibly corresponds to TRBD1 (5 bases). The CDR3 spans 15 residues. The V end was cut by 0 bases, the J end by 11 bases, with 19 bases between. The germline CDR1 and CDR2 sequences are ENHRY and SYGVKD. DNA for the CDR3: TGTGCCATCAGTGAGTCAGGAGGGCGGCAGGGCAGATACACCTTC. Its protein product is CAISESGGRQGRYTF.

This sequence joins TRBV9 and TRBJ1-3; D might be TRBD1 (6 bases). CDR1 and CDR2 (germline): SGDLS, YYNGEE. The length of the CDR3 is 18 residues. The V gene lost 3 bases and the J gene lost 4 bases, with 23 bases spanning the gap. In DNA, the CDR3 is TGTGCCAGCAGCGGTCCTCGGGGACACGGCTACGGCGGAAACACCATATATTTT. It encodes CASSGPRGHGYGGNTIYF. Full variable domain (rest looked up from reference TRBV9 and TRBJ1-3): DSGVTQTPKHLITATGQRVTLRCSPRSGDLSVYWYQQSLDQGLQFLIQYYNGEERAKGNILERFSAQQFPDLHSELNLSSLELGDSALYFCASSGPRGHGYGGNTIYFGEGSWLTVV.

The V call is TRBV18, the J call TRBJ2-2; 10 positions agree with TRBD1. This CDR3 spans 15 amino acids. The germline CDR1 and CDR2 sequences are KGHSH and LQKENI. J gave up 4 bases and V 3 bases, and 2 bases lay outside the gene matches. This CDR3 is CASSPDRGVTGELFF. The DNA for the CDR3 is TGTGCCAGCTCACCGGACAGGGGGGTCACCGGGGAGCTGTTTTTT.

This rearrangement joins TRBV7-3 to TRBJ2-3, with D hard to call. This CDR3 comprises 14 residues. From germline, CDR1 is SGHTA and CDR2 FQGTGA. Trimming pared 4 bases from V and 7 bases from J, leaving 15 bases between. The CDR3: CASSSPGQGHTQYF. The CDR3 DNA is TGTGCCAGCAGCTCCCCGGGTCAAGGACATACGCAGTATTTT.